The clone carrying this TCR beta chain was detected a few times. Its antigen is still unknown. Isolated PBMCs totaled at least 6 million in each sample. Per sample, no less than 6 micrograms of total RNA were extracted. CDR1 and CDR2 (germline): SGHRS, YFSETQ. Unmatched junction bases numbered 7, after V lost 3 bases and J lost 6 bases. The CDR3 totals 14 residues. The second PCR ran roughly 7 to 12 cycles with a sample-barcoded 5' primer and J-beta primers. TCRdb independently ran MiXCR on the 5' RACE reads; one entry per CDR3 protein. The repertoire includes 1.8 million or so distinct CDR3 sequences, approximately 40% of them detected once, and roughly 23% sits in the top ten. The sample belongs to a study of blood T cells in healthy people across ages. Broader study findings: Estimated diversity that came from one million T cells was considered an underestimate. TCR beta diversity, measured per million T cells, fell in a roughly linear way with age.

J is TRBJ1-2 and V is TRBV5-1; the match to TRBD1 covers 8 bases. This TCR was recovered from a human donor in good health. Sequencing input: blood. The CDR3 reads CASSWRQGSNGYTF. The CDR3 coding sequence is TGCGCCAGCAGCTGGCGACAGGGGAGTAATGGCTACACCTTC.